This T cell receptor beta chain stems from a study of cytomegalovirus exposure and HLA in healthy donors. Points from the study as a whole: The study listed some 160 cytomegalovirus-associated TCR beta chains. A later analysis associated some 16,000 TCR beta sequences with HLA alleles at a 0.05 false discovery rate. Sequence variants that were highly shared formed a cluster that was likely a sequencing artifact.

The germline V gene encodes CDR1 LNHDA and CDR2 SQIVND (reference sequence). The trim removed 5 bases at V and 4 bases at J, leaving 7 bases unmatched. This CDR3 is built from 15 residues. This clone came up a few times. Antigen unknown. Vbeta (60) and Jbeta (13) primers were used in the PCR. The table came from immunoSEQ multiplex PCR; TCRdb's copy has only in-frame clones and leaves some out. The sample shows around 150,000 clones, around 60% of them seen only once. The sequence was collected from a woman aged 55-70 years in good health and CMV-seropositive. The chain employs TRBV19 and TRBJ2-2; 7 nucleotides agree with TRBD2. Material: PBMCs. CDR3 amino acids: CASSLLAGVTGELFF. The CDR3 nucleotides read TGTGCCAGTAGTTTATTAGCGGGCGTCACCGGGGAGCTGTTTTTT.